This passage covers 26 T cell receptor beta chains from one sample sequenced in a study of cytomegalovirus exposure and HLA in healthy donors. Libraries were prepared by immunoSEQ multiplex PCR; TCRdb keeps only in-frame clonotypes and omits some of them. This table holds 140,000 to 150,000 clones, approximately 93% found once. Sequencing was performed on PBMCs. The origin of the receptors is a man aged 18 to 30 in good health and CMV-seronegative.

The chain couples TRBV6-1 to TRBJ2-1; possible D gene TRBD2, 7 bases. This CDR3 has 16 residues. CDR1 and CDR2 (germline): MNHNS, SASEGT. V lost 4 bases to trimming and J lost 8 bases, with 21 bases between them. DNA for the CDR3: TGTGCCAGCAGTGGGGGGGGCAGGGGACTTTGGGATGAGCAGTTCTTC. Its translation is CASSGGGRGLWDEQFF.

The chain employs TRBV15 and TRBJ2-3; 12 bases are shared with TRBD2. Looked up from germline, CDR1 is LNHNV and CDR2 is YYDKDF (reference sequence). V lost 0 bases to trimming and J lost 6 bases; unmatched junction nucleotides: 7. The CDR3 has 17 amino acids. CDR3: CATSRDLAGGPADTQYF. CDR3 DNA sequence: TGTGCCACCAGCAGAGATCTAGCGGGAGGGCCCGCCGATACGCAGTATTTT.

This clone was counted a single time. V and J are TRBV2 and TRBJ1-4; a weak D match, TRBD1 (6 bases). Trimming shortened V by 9 bases and J by 3 bases, and 17 bases separated the two germline ends. This CDR3 spans 15 amino acids. CDR1 and CDR2 from the germline V gene are SNHLY and FYNNEI. The CDR3 sequence is CASRNPGQSNEKLFF. The CDR3 bases are TGTGCCAGTCGGAATCCGGGACAATCTAATGAAAAACTGTTTTTT.

The chain employs TRBV9 and TRBJ1-1; 8 bases fit TRBD1. Per the germline V gene, CDR1 is SGDLS and CDR2 is YYNGEE. The junction had 5 bases not matched to a gene; V was cut back by 4 bases and J by 0 bases. CDR3 length: 15 amino acids. The CDR3 sequence is CASSSRTGMNTEAFF. CDR3 DNA: TGTGCCAGCAGCTCCCGGACAGGGATGAACACTGAAGCTTTCTTT.

This rearrangement joins TRBV7-9 to TRBJ2-1, with 9 bases aligning to TRBD2. The V and J ends lost 6 bases and 8 bases, in that order; junction bases with no gene match: 5. CDR1 and CDR2 (germline): SEHNR, FQNEAQ (reference sequence). This CDR3 spans 13 amino acids. The CDR3 loop is CASRSGLAYEQFF. In nucleotides, the CDR3 is TGTGCCAGCAGATCGGGACTAGCCTATGAGCAGTTCTTC. The full variable domain, in which reference TRBV7-9 and TRBJ2-1 provide the parts outside the CDR3, is DTGVSQNPRHKITKRGQNVTFRCDPISEHNRLYWYRQTLGQGPEFLTYFQNEAQLEKSRLLSDRFSAERPKGSFSTLEIQRTEQGDSAMYLCASRSGLAYEQFFGPGTRLTVL.

V usage is TRBV15 and J usage is TRBJ1-3; 7 nucleotides align to TRBD1. Germline V gene lookup returns CDR1 LNHNV and CDR2 YYDKDF (reference sequence). The trim removed 3 bases at V and 0 bases at J, leaving 5 bases unmatched. This CDR3 spans 16 amino acids. CDR3 sequence (DNA): TGTGCCACCAGCAGCCCCCGGGACAGCTCTGGAAACACCATATATTTT. This codes for CATSSPRDSSGNTIYF.

The chain combines TRBV4-1 with TRBJ1-1; D unresolved. Trimming took 0 bases from V and 5 from J, leaving 13 bases between them. From germline, CDR1 is MGHRA and CDR2 YSYEKL. The CDR3 spans 15 residues. The CDR3, as DNA: TGCGCCAGCAGCCAAGACGTTTCGCGTGTGACTGAAGCTTTCTTT. Its translation: CASSQDVSRVTEAFF.

V is TRBV15 and J is TRBJ1-2, with no clear D. V was trimmed by 0 bases and J by 8 bases, leaving 10 bases between them. Germline lookup yields CDR1 LNHNV and CDR2 YYDKDF (reference sequence). There are 13 residues in the CDR3. CDR3 protein: CATSRDPGEGYTF. As DNA, the CDR3 is TGTGCCACCAGCAGAGATCCCGGGGAGGGCTACACCTTC.

This chain connects TRBV12-2 to TRBJ1-1; TRBD1 reflects the table's D call only, with no check against the DNA. TRBV12-2 represents a pseudogene. CDR3 length: 14 amino acids. The CDR3 DNA reads TGTGCAAGTCGCTTAACAGGGGCCCACACTGAAGCTTTCTTT. The encoded protein is CASRLTGAHTEAFF.

V gene TRBV4-1 combines with J gene TRBJ2-3; possibly TRBD2 for D (6 bases). The germline gives CDR1 MGHRA, CDR2 YSYEKL. The CDR3 runs 18 residues. With 4 bases removed from V and 2 bases from J, the gap between germline ends came to 22 bases. The CDR3 spells CASSREMPAGISTDTQYF. The CDR3 DNA reads TGCGCCAGCAGCCGAGAAATGCCAGCGGGTATTTCCACAGATACGCAGTATTTT.

This sequence joins TRBV5-1 and TRBJ2-7, with 9 nucleotides matching TRBD1. The germline CDR1 and CDR2 sequences are SGHRS and YFSETQ. The trim removed 4 bases at V and 5 bases at J, leaving 7 bases unmatched. The CDR3 spans 14 residues. CDR3 nucleotides: TGCGCCAGCAGCGGGGACAGGGTACCCAACGAGCAGTACTTC. Translation: CASSGDRVPNEQYF.

The rearrangement links TRBV30 to TRBJ1-1; D remains ambiguous. V was cut by 6 bases and J by 0 bases, with 11 bases left in between. Germline CDR1 GTSNPN, CDR2 SVGIG (reference sequence). The CDR3 spans 13 residues. The CDR3 reads CACCTDMNTEAFF. The CDR3 DNA follows: TGTGCCTGTTGCACAGACATGAACACTGAAGCTTTCTTT.

The V and J genes are TRBV5-1 and TRBJ2-3, with D possibly matching TRBD1 (5 bases). Trimming shortened V by 0 bases and J by 6 bases, and 14 bases separated the two germline ends. The CDR3 is 15 residues long. Germline lookup yields CDR1 SGHRS and CDR2 YFSETQ. Here the CDR3 reads CASSLVGHTTDTQYF. The CDR3 DNA follows: TGCGCCAGCAGCTTGGTGGGGCATACCACGGATACGCAGTATTTT.

The chain employs TRBV6-6 and TRBJ2-2, with 10 bases fitting TRBD2. Trimming removed 8 bases from V and 6 bases from J; junction bases left unmatched: 9. Germline V lookup: CDR1 MNHNY, CDR2 SVGAGI (reference sequence). The CDR3 loop spans 15 amino acids. The CDR3 is CASGSPSGSAGELFF. CDR3 DNA sequence: TGTGCCAGCGGCTCACCTAGCGGGAGCGCCGGGGAGCTGTTTTTT.

This clone was counted a single time. The chain carries TRBV9 and TRBJ2-3; a possible D gene is TRBD1 (6 bases). The CDR3 is made up of 15 amino acids. From germline, CDR1 is SGDLS and CDR2 YYNGEE. V was shortened by 0 bases and J by 0 bases, with 8 bases between the two germline ends. CDR3 loop: CASSVGQASTDTQYF. For the CDR3, the DNA is TGTGCCAGCAGCGTAGGACAGGCGAGCACAGATACGCAGTATTTT. The full variable domain, completed using reference TRBV9 and TRBJ2-3, is DSGVTQTPKHLITATGQRVTLRCSPRSGDLSVYWYQQSLDQGLQFLIQYYNGEERAKGNILERFSAQQFPDLHSELNLSSLELGDSALYFCASSVGQASTDTQYFGPGTRLTVL.

The chain joins TRBV2 to TRBJ1-6; the match to TRBD1 covers 7 bases. CDR3 length: 14 amino acids. V trimming: 6 bases; J trimming: 6 bases; junction bases outside the gene matches: 5. Per germline, CDR1 SNHLY and CDR2 FYNNEI. The CDR3 loop reads CASSWDRPNSPLHF. Written as DNA, the CDR3 is TGTGCCAGCAGCTGGGACAGACCTAATTCACCCCTCCACTTT.

The CDR3: CASSQDAPLAGISYNEQFF. The CDR3 DNA is TGCGCCAGCAGCCAAGACGCCCCGCTAGCGGGGATCTCCTACAATGAGCAGTTCTTC. This chain uses TRBV4-1 with TRBJ2-1; 9 nucleotides agree with TRBD2. The CDR3 is 19 amino acids. V was pared by 0 bases and J by 0 bases, with 9 bases of the junction left unmatched. Germline V CDR1 and CDR2: MGHRA, YSYEKL.

The rearrangement links TRBV30 to TRBJ1-4; 8 positions agree with TRBD1. The V segment lost 0 bases and the J segment 9 bases; nucleotides outside the gene matches: 9. Germline lookup yields CDR1 GTSNPN and CDR2 SVGIG (reference sequence). This CDR3 spans 15 amino acids. CDR3 sequence: CAWSVGGRGLKKLFF. The CDR3 bases are TGTGCCTGGAGTGTAGGTGGCAGGGGGCTTAAAAAACTGTTTTTT.

Written as DNA, the CDR3 is TGTGCCAGCAGTCGGGACAGGGGAGAGACCCAGTACTTC. It is translated as CASSRDRGETQYF. The chain joins TRBV6-5 to TRBJ2-5; 10 bases align to TRBD1. CDR1 is MNHEY, CDR2 SVGAGI, per germline. The V gene end was trimmed by 5 bases and the J gene end by 4 bases; junction bases not matched to a gene: 1. CDR3 size: 13 residues.

V is TRBV5-1 and J is TRBJ1-1; 9 positions agree with TRBD1. This CDR3 has 15 amino acids. V was clipped by 5 bases and J by 5 bases; unmatched bases: 10. Germline V gives CDR1 SGHRS, CDR2 YFSETQ. CDR3 sequence reads: CASRDSDRGWTEAFF. CDR3 in DNA: TGCGCCAGCAGGGATAGCGACAGGGGGTGGACTGAAGCTTTCTTT. Drawing the rest from reference TRBV5-1 and TRBJ1-1, the complete variable domain is KAGVTQTPRYLIKTRGQQVTLSCSPISGHRSVSWYQQTPGQGLQFLFEYFSETQRNKGNFPGRFSGRQFSNSRSEMNVSTLELGDSALYLCASRDSDRGWTEAFFGQGTRLTVV.

This chain joins TRBV9 and TRBJ2-3; TRBD2 is a possible D gene (5 bases). This CDR3 has 16 amino acids. V gave up 0 bases and J gave up 2 bases, with 13 bases separating them. Germline V gives CDR1 SGDLS, CDR2 YYNGEE. The CDR3 sequence is CASSVGSAGSTDTQYF. DNA for the CDR3: TGTGCCAGCAGCGTAGGTTCGGCGGGTTCCACAGATACGCAGTATTTT.

The CDR3 loop reads CAWRGEGNQPQHF. DNA for the CDR3: TGTGCCTGGAGGGGAGAAGGAAATCAGCCCCAGCATTTT. The chain is built from TRBV30 and TRBJ1-5; no definite D call. V was shortened by 3 bases and J by 4 bases, with 10 bases between the two germline ends. The CDR3 extends over 13 amino acids. The germline gives CDR1 GTSNPN, CDR2 SVGIG (reference sequence).

The chain couples TRBV5-1 to TRBJ2-3; 9 bases map to TRBD2. CDR3 length equals 16 residues. The germline V gene has CDR1 SGHRS and CDR2 YFSETQ. The trim removed 2 bases at V and 2 bases at J, leaving 6 bases unmatched. The CDR3 protein is CASSFGSGGYTDTQYF. As DNA, the CDR3 is TGCGCCAGCAGCTTCGGTAGCGGGGGATACACAGATACGCAGTATTTT.

The chain uses TRBV5-1 and TRBJ1-6, with D hard to call. Germline V CDR1 and CDR2: SGHRS, YFSETQ. The length of the CDR3 is 15 residues. V was pared by 1 base and J by 10 bases, with 15 bases between. Here the CDR3 reads CASSLYSGRESPLHF. The CDR3 region has the DNA TGCGCCAGCAGCTTGTATTCTGGGAGAGAATCACCCCTCCACTTT.

A note on this clone: Additional DNA sequences in this sample encode the identical CDR3. The chain has TRBV18 and TRBJ1-5, with a weak D call TRBD1 (5 bases). Germline lookup yields CDR1 KGHSH and CDR2 LQKENI. CDR3 length: 14 amino acids. Deletions cut 3 bases from V and 4 bases from J, with 10 bases between. This CDR3 reads CASSPGQGNQPQHF. CDR3 coding DNA: TGTGCCAGCTCACCGGGCCAGGGAAATCAGCCCCAGCATTTT.

The V gene is TRBV5-1, the J gene TRBJ1-6; D might be TRBD1 (6 bases). Germline loops: CDR1 SGHRS, CDR2 YFSETQ. This CDR3 contains 14 residues. V was pared by 0 bases and J by 11 bases, with 12 bases between. The CDR3 DNA sequence: TGCGCCAGCAGCTTGGATCGGCGGGGGCCACCCCTCCACTTT. The encoded protein is CASSLDRRGPPLHF.